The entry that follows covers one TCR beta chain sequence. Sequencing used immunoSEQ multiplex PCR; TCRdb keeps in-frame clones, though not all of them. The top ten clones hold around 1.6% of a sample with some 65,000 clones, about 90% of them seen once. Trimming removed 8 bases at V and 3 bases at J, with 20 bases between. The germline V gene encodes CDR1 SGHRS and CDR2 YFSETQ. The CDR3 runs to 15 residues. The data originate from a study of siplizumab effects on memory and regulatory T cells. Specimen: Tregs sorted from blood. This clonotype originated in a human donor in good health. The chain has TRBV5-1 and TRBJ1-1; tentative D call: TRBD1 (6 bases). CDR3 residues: CARTSRGGTDTEAFF. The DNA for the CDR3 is TGCGCCAGGACATCCAGGGGCGGAACGGACACTGAAGCTTTCTTT. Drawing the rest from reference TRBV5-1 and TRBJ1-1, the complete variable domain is KAGVTQTPRYLIKTRGQQVTLSCSPISGHRSVSWYQQTPGQGLQFLFEYFSETQRNKGNFPGRFSGRQFSNSRSEMNVSTLELGDSALYLCARTSRGGTDTEAFFGQGTRLTVV.